This T cell receptor (beta chain) was captured by sequencing in a study of CD8 T cells in ankylosing spondylitis. This clonotype was seen at least ten times. A quantitative 5'-RACE method, one with molecular barcodes, was used to make TCR beta libraries. TCRdb passed the 5' RACE reads through MiXCR, listing each CDR3 protein once. Here the sample spans some 130,000 distinct CDR3 sequences, around 9.3% being singletons. This CDR3 is built from 12 residues. V shed 3 bases and J shed 6 bases, with 8 bases lying between them. From germline, CDR1 is GTSNPN and CDR2 SVGIG (reference sequence). This receptor was obtained from a male donor with ankylosing spondylitis or in good health (not recorded which). The rearrangement uses TRBV30 and TRBJ2-2; TRBD1 might be the D (6 bases). Sequenced input: blood, either unsorted or a sorted T cell fraction (not recorded which). The CDR3 is CAWRWGPGELFF. Written as DNA, the CDR3 is TGTGCCTGGAGGTGGGGGCCCGGGGAGCTGTTTTTT.